Below, 22 T cell receptor beta chains from the same sample are listed, as sequenced in a study of spatial heterogeneity in lung cancer. Noted time point: sample taken at primary tumor resection. TCRdb processed the 5' RACE reads anew with MiXCR; each CDR3 protein has one entry. The sample includes more than 6,000 distinct CDR3 sequences, around 8.9% seen only once; the top ten take around 24%. The sample was normal lung tissue next to the tumor, taken at surgery. The receptor set was obtained from a male donor with early-stage non-small cell lung cancer.

This clonotype was counted many times. The CDR3 DNA reads as TGTGCCAGCAGCCTAAACAAAATTGCCGGGACAGGGATCTCTAATGAGCAGTTCTTC. The encoded protein is CASSLNKIAGTGISNEQFF. The rearrangement links TRBV3-1 to TRBJ2-1, with 9 nucleotides matching TRBD1. The CDR3 totals 19 residues. Germline CDR1 LGHDT, CDR2 YNNKEL (reference sequence). Trimming at V came to 4 bases and at J to 7 bases, leaving 20 bases not matched to a gene.

This clonotype was seen at least ten times. The chain joins TRBV6-5 to TRBJ2-1, with unresolved D. The germline V gene encodes CDR1 MNHEY and CDR2 SVGAGI. Trimming removed 0 bases from V and 9 bases from J, with 21 bases in between. The length of the CDR3 is 17 residues. The CDR3 loop reads CASSYSNSRLGIGEQFF. CDR3 nucleotides: TGTGCCAGCAGTTACTCGAATAGTCGATTAGGGATTGGTGAGCAGTTCTTC.

This clonotype was counted many times. In DNA, the CDR3 is TGTGCCAGCAGTTCCAGGGTCTACAATGAGCAGTTCTTC. Its protein product is CASSSRVYNEQFF. The chain joins TRBV27 to TRBJ2-1; possible D gene TRBD1, 5 bases. CDR3 length: 13 amino acids. V shed 4 bases and J shed 3 bases, with 7 bases lying between them. CDR1 is MNHEY, CDR2 SMNVEV, per germline (reference sequence).

The chain links TRBV7-8 to TRBJ2-3; tentative D call: TRBD2 (6 bases). The CDR3 spans 14 residues. CDR1 SGHVS and CDR2 FQNEAQ come from the germline V gene. With 1 base removed from V and 3 bases from J, the gap between germline ends came to 8 bases. The CDR3, as DNA: TGTGCCAGCAGCTTAGGCGGGGTAACAGATACGCAGTATTTT. Protein product: CASSLGGVTDTQYF.

The sample holds many counts of this clonotype. The V call is TRBV3-1, the J call TRBJ2-7; 9 nucleotides agree with TRBD2. J was trimmed by 6 bases and V by 3 bases; bases with no gene match: 9. The germline V gene encodes CDR1 LGHDT and CDR2 YNNKEL (reference sequence). The CDR3 sequence is 15 residues long. CDR3 sequence reads: CASSQLTSGLREQYF. The CDR3 nucleotides read TGTGCCAGCAGCCAGCTGACTAGCGGCTTACGCGAGCAGTACTTC.

This clonotype was seen ten or more times. J is TRBJ2-1 and V is TRBV7-8, with 7 bases aligning to TRBD2. The CDR3 contains 15 residues. J was trimmed by 6 bases and V by 3 bases; bases with no gene match: 8. In germline, CDR1 is SGHVS, CDR2 FQNEAQ. CDR3 loop: CASSFAWGGFNEQFF. The CDR3 DNA follows: TGTGCCAGCAGCTTCGCCTGGGGGGGATTCAATGAGCAGTTCTTC.

This clonotype was seen repeatedly, ten times or more. The V gene is TRBV2, the J gene TRBJ2-5; unclear D gene. This CDR3 is 15 amino acids long. The germline V and J ends were trimmed by 4 bases and 0 bases, with 12 bases remaining between them. Germline-derived CDR1 and CDR2 are SNHLY and FYNNEI. The CDR3 protein is CASSAHNTYQETQYF. CDR3 DNA: TGTGCCAGCAGTGCTCATAACACGTACCAAGAGACCCAGTACTTC.

This clonotype was seen at least ten times. This chain connects TRBV7-9 to TRBJ1-6; TRBD1 agrees at 7 bases. This CDR3 is built from 15 residues. Germline CDR1 reads SEHNR; CDR2 reads FQNEAQ (reference sequence). The junction had 8 bases not matched to a gene; V was cut back by 7 bases and J by 5 bases. Here the CDR3 DNA reads TGTGCCAGCACCCGGAGGGACAGTAATAATTCACCCCTCCACTTT. Residues: CASTRRDSNNSPLHF.

This clonotype has ten or more counts. V is TRBV5-1 and J is TRBJ2-7; a possible D gene is TRBD1 (5 bases). The V end lost 4 bases, the J end lost 3 bases, and 5 bases lay between the germline ends. This CDR3 has 11 amino acids. The germline gives CDR1 SGHRS, CDR2 YFSETQ. CDR3 region: CASSGHYEQYF. The CDR3 bases are TGCGCCAGCAGCGGACACTACGAGCAGTACTTC. The entire variable domain, with the rest obtained from reference TRBV5-1 and TRBJ2-7, is as follows: KAGVTQTPRYLIKTRGQQVTLSCSPISGHRSVSWYQQTPGQGLQFLFEYFSETQRNKGNFPGRFSGRQFSNSRSEMNVSTLELGDSALYLCASSGHYEQYFGPGTRLTVT.

This clonotype was recorded at least ten times. The chain combines TRBV20-1 with TRBJ1-5, with D possibly being TRBD1 (6 bases). The V end lost 5 bases, the J end lost 0 bases, and 11 bases lay between the germline ends. The CDR3 sequence is 14 residues long. CDR1 and CDR2 (germline): DFQATT, SNEGSKA (reference sequence). The CDR3 DNA sequence: TGCAGTGCTTATGACAGGAGTAGCAATCAGCCCCAGCATTTT. Translated: CSAYDRSSNQPQHF.

This clonotype was recorded many times. The chain links TRBV28 to TRBJ2-7, with 12 positions matching TRBD2. V was clipped by 2 bases and J by 7 bases; unmatched bases: 3. CDR3 length: 14 amino acids. Germline values: CDR1 MDHEN, CDR2 SYDVKM. CDR3 loop: CASSLLAGGREQYF. The CDR3 bases are TGTGCCAGCAGTTTACTAGCGGGAGGGAGGGAGCAGTACTTC.

This clonotype has a count of ten or more. V usage is TRBV3-1 and J usage is TRBJ2-7; 10 nucleotides align to TRBD2. V shed 5 bases and J 0 bases; nucleotides not matched to a gene: 10. This CDR3 is 17 amino acids long. Germline lookup yields CDR1 LGHDT and CDR2 YNNKEL (reference sequence). The CDR3 DNA sequence: TGTGCCAGCAGCGGGACTAGCGCGCAATCGAGCTCCTACGAGCAGTACTTC. Amino acids: CASSGTSAQSSSYEQYF.

At least ten counts were recorded for this clonotype. The rearrangement joins TRBV5-1 to TRBJ1-2; D may be TRBD1 (6 bases). The CDR3 extends over 16 amino acids. Germline assignment: CDR1 SGHRS and CDR2 YFSETQ. Trimming took off 4 bases at V and 4 bases at J, with 20 bases between the two ends. The CDR3 region is CASSPSYQGRSYGYTF. CDR3 nucleotides: TGCGCCAGCAGCCCTTCGTATCAGGGGCGGAGCTATGGCTACACCTTC.

Within the sample, this clonotype is medium-sized. The chain recombines TRBV9 with TRBJ2-7; D is tentatively TRBD1 or TRBD2 (6 bases each). The germline V gene encodes CDR1 SGDLS and CDR2 YYNGEE. The CDR3 loop spans 12 amino acids. V lost 2 bases to trimming and J lost 7 bases, with 10 bases between them. The CDR3 DNA reads as TGTGCCAGCAGCGTCCTAGGGGGGGAGCAGTACTTC. Amino acids: CASSVLGGEQYF.

This rearrangement joins TRBV29-1 to TRBJ2-4, with D tentatively TRBD1 or TRBD2 (6 bases each). Germline CDR1 SQVTM, CDR2 ANQGSEA. Trimming left V 6 bases short and J 7 bases short, with 13 bases between. This CDR3 region has 12 residues. The CDR3 loop is CSVGGAGNIQYF. The CDR3 DNA follows: TGCAGCGTCGGGGGCGCAGGGAACATTCAGTACTTC.

By its share, this clonotype is medium-sized. The CDR3 coding sequence is TGTGCCTGGAGCTCGGGGACTGAAGCTTTCTTT. Translated: CAWSSGTEAFF. The chain employs TRBV30 and TRBJ1-1, with no clear D. Germline CDR1 is GTSNPN and CDR2 is SVGIG (reference sequence). The CDR3 totals 11 residues. Trimming took off 3 bases at V and 5 bases at J, with 7 bases between the two ends.

This clonotype is judged medium-sized (0.01 to 0.1%). This rearrangement joins TRBV28 to TRBJ2-1; unclear D gene. In germline, CDR1 is MDHEN, CDR2 SYDVKM. The germline V and J ends were trimmed by 2 bases and 1 base, with 6 bases remaining between them. The CDR3 has 14 residues. In nucleotides, the CDR3 is TGTGCCAGCAGTTTAGCCGATTCCTACAATGAGCAGTTCTTC. Residues: CASSLADSYNEQFF. Full variable domain (rest looked up from reference TRBV28 and TRBJ2-1): DVKVTQSSRYLVKRTGEKVFLECVQDMDHENMFWYRQDPGLGLRLIYFSYDVKMKEKGDIPEGYSVSREKKERFSLILESASTNQTSMYLCASSLADSYNEQFFGPGTRLTVL.

This clonotype has more than one count but fewer than ten. The gene calls are TRBV6-5 and TRBJ2-4; the D gene is possibly TRBD2 (5 bases). Deletions cut 6 bases from V and 5 bases from J, with 11 bases between. Germline V gene lookup returns CDR1 MNHEY and CDR2 SVGAGI. CDR3 length: 13 residues. The DNA for the CDR3 is TGTGCCAGCAGGGGATCGGAGGAAAACATTCAGTACTTC. It is translated as CASRGSEENIQYF.

This clonotype was seen many times. The chain is built from TRBV25-1 and TRBJ2-7; 7 positions match TRBD1. In germline, CDR1 is MGHDK, CDR2 SYGVNS. The junction had 11 bases not matched to a gene; V was cut back by 5 bases and J by 7 bases. The CDR3 is made up of 14 amino acids. The CDR3 protein is CASSSGTVRQEQYF. DNA of the CDR3: TGTGCCAGCAGTTCCGGGACAGTTCGCCAAGAGCAGTACTTC.

Many counts were recorded for this clonotype. A much larger clonotype is one base distant, so this may be a read error. This rearrangement joins TRBV3-1 to TRBJ2-5; 10 bases fit TRBD2. The V gene end was trimmed by 5 bases and the J gene end by 5 bases; junction bases not matched to a gene: 2. Germline lookup yields CDR1 LGHDT and CDR2 YNNKEL (reference sequence). The CDR3 totals 13 residues. The CDR3 protein is CASSSLAGETQYF. CDR3 DNA sequence: TGTGCCAGCAGCTCACTAGCGGGGGAGACCCAGTACTTC.

This clonotype was recorded at least ten times. This sequence joins TRBV5-1 and TRBJ2-4; possibly TRBD1 for D (6 bases). Trimming stripped 3 bases from V and 6 bases from J, with 10 bases between. CDR1 is SGHRS, CDR2 YFSETQ, per germline. The CDR3 loop spans 13 amino acids. This chain's CDR3 is CASSSEQGNIQYF. CDR3 DNA sequence: TGCGCCAGCAGCTCGGAACAGGGAAACATTCAGTACTTC.

This clonotype was detected ten times or more. The chain recombines TRBV11-2 with TRBJ1-2; 12 bases are shared with TRBD1. There are 15 residues in the CDR3. Trimming took 5 bases from V and 6 from J; bases not matched to a gene: 7. CDR1 is SGHAT and CDR2 is FQNNGV in the germline V gene. The CDR3 coding sequence is TGTGCCAGCAGCGGTGCGGGACAGGGGGCCGATGGCTACACCTTC. Its translation is CASSGAGQGADGYTF. The entire variable domain, with the rest obtained from reference TRBV11-2 and TRBJ1-2, is as follows: EAGVAQSPRYKIIEKRQSVAFWCNPISGHATLYWYQQILGQGPKLLIQFQNNGVVDDSQLPKDRFSAERLKGVDSTLKIQPAKLEDSAVYLCASSGAGQGADGYTFGSGTRLTVV.